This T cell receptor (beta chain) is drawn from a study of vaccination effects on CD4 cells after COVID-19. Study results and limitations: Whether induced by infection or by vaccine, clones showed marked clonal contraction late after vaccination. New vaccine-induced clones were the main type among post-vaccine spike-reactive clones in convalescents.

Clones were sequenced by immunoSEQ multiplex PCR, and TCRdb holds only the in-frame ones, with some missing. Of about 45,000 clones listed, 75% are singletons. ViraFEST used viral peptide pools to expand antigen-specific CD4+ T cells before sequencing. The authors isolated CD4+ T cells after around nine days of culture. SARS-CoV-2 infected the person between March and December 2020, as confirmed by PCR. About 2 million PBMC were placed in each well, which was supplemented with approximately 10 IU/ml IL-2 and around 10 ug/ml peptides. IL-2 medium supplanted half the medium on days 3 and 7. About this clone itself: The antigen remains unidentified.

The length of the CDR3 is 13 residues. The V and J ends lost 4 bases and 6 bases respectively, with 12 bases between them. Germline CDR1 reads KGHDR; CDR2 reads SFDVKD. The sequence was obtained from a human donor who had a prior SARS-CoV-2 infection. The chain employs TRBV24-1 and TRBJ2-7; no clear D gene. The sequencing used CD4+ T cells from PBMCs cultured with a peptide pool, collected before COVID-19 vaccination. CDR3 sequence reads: CATSDSTLAEQYF. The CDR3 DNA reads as TGTGCCACCAGTGACTCAACCCTGGCCGAGCAGTACTTC.